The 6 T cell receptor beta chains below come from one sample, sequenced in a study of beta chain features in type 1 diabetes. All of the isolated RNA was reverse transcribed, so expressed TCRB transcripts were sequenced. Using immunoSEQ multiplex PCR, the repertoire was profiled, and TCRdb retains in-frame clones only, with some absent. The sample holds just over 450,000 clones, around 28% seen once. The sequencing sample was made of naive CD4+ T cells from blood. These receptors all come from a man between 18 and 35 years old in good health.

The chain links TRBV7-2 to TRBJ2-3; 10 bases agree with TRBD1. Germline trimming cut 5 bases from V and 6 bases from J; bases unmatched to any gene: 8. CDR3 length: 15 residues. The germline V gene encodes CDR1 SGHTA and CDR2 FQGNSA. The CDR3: CASSLRGTGEDTQYF. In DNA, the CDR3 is TGTGCCAGCAGCCTAAGAGGGACAGGGGAGGATACGCAGTATTTT.

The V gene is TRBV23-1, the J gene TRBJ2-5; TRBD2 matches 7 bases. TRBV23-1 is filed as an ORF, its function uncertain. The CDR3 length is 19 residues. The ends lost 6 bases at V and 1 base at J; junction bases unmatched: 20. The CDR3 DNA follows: TGCGCCAGCAGCGAATTCGGGGCCGGGAGGACGGCCTTCCAAGAGACCCAGTACTTC. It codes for CASSEFGAGRTAFQETQYF.

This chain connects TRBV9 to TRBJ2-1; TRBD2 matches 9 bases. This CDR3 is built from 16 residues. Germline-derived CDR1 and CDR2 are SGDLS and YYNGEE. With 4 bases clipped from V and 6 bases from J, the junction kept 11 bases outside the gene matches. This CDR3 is CASSPLSGRVGNEQFF. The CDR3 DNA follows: TGTGCCAGCAGCCCCCTTAGCGGGAGAGTAGGCAATGAGCAGTTCTTC.

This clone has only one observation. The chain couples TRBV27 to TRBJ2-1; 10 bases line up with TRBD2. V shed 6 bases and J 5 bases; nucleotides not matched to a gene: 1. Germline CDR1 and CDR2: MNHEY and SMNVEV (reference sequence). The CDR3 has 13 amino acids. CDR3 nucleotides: TGTGCCAGCAGCGGACTAGCGGACAATGAGCAGTTCTTC. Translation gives CASSGLADNEQFF.

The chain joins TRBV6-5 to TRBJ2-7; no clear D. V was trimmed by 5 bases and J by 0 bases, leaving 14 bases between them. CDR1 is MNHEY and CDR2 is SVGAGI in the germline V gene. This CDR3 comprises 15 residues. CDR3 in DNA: TGTGCCAGCAGTGCCTCTGGGTTGAGCTCCTACGAGCAGTACTTC. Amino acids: CASSASGLSSYEQYF.

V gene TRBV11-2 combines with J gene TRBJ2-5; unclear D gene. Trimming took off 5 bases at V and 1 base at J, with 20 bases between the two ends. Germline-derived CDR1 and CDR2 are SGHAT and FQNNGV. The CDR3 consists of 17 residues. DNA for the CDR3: TGTGCCAGCAGCCCGGGCGGCTGGGGTGTATTCCAAGAGACCCAGTACTTC. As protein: CASSPGGWGVFQETQYF. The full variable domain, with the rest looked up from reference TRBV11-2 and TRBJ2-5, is EAGVAQSPRYKIIEKRQSVAFWCNPISGHATLYWYQQILGQGPKLLIQFQNNGVVDDSQLPKDRFSAERLKGVDSTLKIQPAKLEDSAVYLCASSPGGWGVFQETQYFGPGTRLLVL.